This TCR beta chain originates from a study of naive and memory T cell subsets. This clonotype was detected a few times. Its target is unknown. CD4+ T cell IFNgamma after overnight CMV lysate exposure gave donor CMV status. After CD4 positive bead selection, the CD4-negative fraction gave CD8 T cells. Both TRBC1 and TRBC2 were covered by a beta constant-region primer of two equimolar oligonucleotides. Nested alpha and beta constant-region primers with the SP2 primer drove four PCR rounds on ligated cDNA. TCRdb called the UMI-ligation and nested PCR reads again in MiXCR, with one record for every CDR3 protein. The sample yields 95,000 to 150,000 distinct CDR3 sequences, over 30% seen once. Broader study findings: Each distinct alpha or beta sequence counts as one clonotype. Gini index rose across naive, CM, EM and EMRA in CD4 and CD8.

V trimming: 3 bases; J trimming: 4 bases; junction bases outside the gene matches: 9. This CDR3 contains 14 residues. Looked up from germline, CDR1 is DFQATT and CDR2 is SNEGSKA (reference sequence). The TCR was taken from a human donor in good health. The chain carries TRBV20-1 and TRBJ2-7, with 7 bases fitting TRBD1. Source material: central memory CD4+ T cells from blood. The CDR3 region is CSASGLGQRYEQYF. Written as DNA, the CDR3 is TGCAGTGCTAGTGGATTGGGACAGAGATACGAGCAGTACTTC.